Sequencing of this T cell receptor (beta chain) was carried out in a study of T-cell memory formation after mild COVID-19. TCRdb ran MiXCR on the 5' RACE reads and lists one entry per CDR3 protein. Here the sample spans some 250,000 distinct CDR3 sequences, over 15% being singletons. This clonotype was observed a handful of times. Its antigen is as yet unknown. General observations from the study: CD4/CD8 balance characterized clones contracting day 15 to 85, and CD4+ skew characterized later expanders. Among clones peaking at day 37 in the second wave, SARS-CoV-2 specificity remained unconfirmed.

This CDR3 spans 11 amino acids. Trimming shortened V by 6 bases and J by 10 bases, and 13 bases separated the two germline ends. Germline V gives CDR1 DFQATT, CDR2 SNEGSKA (reference sequence). The TCR originated in a man aged 18 to 30 who had mild COVID-19 (a few samples of this study predate the infection). Cell type and time point are not known. The chain carries TRBV20-1 and TRBJ2-1; tentatively, D is TRBD1 (6 bases). Sequenced material: PBMCs or a T cell subset sorted from them (not recorded which). The CDR3: CSATRTVEQFF. CDR3 coding DNA: TGCAGTGCCACGAGGACAGTAGAGCAGTTCTTC.